These T cell receptor beta chains were read from a single sample in a study of CD8+ T cells in alopecia areata. Profiled with immunoSEQ multiplex PCR; TCRdb holds only in-frame clones, not every one. The top ten hold roughly 15% of the sample, which has about 190,000 clones, 50% to 60% seen once. Sequencing used CD4+ T cells sorted from blood, obtained at week 0. These receptors originate from a human donor with alopecia areata. CDR3s include the opening cysteine and the closing phenylalanine or tryptophan. D genes are given only for firm matches. Expanded clones are given a class, and other clones once, few, many or no size at all.

NA	TRBV5-1	TRBJ2-1	TRBD1	TGCGCCAGCAGCTCAGGGGACAGGGTCTACAATGAGCAGTTCTTC	CASSSGDRVYNEQFF
once	TRBV18	TRBJ1-1	NA	TGTGCCAGCTCACCACCGGGAGGGATTGAAGCTTTCTTT	CASSPPGGIEAFF
NA	TRBV29-1	TRBJ2-7	TRBD1	TGCAGCGCCCGAGACCTGGCACAGGGGGCAATGGAGCAGTACTTC	CSARDLAQGAMEQYF
NA	TRBV7-9	TRBJ1-2	NA	TGTGCCAGCGGCAAGGAGTCTAACTATGGCTACACCTTC	CASGKESNYGYTF
NA	TRBV4-1	TRBJ2-7	NA	TGCGCCAGCAGCCCACCTGGGGCGCGACGGTACGAGCAGTACTTC	CASSPPGARRYEQYF
NA	TRBV30	TRBJ2-3	NA	TGTGCCTGGAGTAGAGGGGGGTCCACAGATACGCAGTATTTT	CAWSRGGSTDTQYF
NA	TRBV25-1	TRBJ2-7	NA	TGTGCCAGCTCATCGACAGGTTCCTACGAGCAGTACTTC	CASSSTGSYEQYF
NA	TRBV5-6	TRBJ2-5	TRBD2	TGTGCCAGCAGCTCCCTACGCGGGGGGGCAGAGACCCAGTACTTC	CASSSLRGGAETQYF
NA	TRBV6-5	TRBJ1-1	NA	TGTGCCAGCAGTTACTCAGGGGGGGGGACTGAAGCTTTCTTT	CASSYSGGGTEAFF
once	TRBV6-5	TRBJ1-3	NA	TGTGCCAGCAGAAGTTCAGGAGTCGGGGGAAACACCATATATTTT	CASRSSGVGGNTIYF
NA	TRBV15	TRBJ2-7	TRBD1	TGTGCCACCAGCAGCGTGGTACCGGGACAGGGTTACGAGCAGTACTTC	CATSSVVPGQGYEQYF
NA	TRBV6-1	TRBJ2-7	TRBD1	TGTGCCAGCAGGTCCGGGACAGGCGACTACGAGCAGTACTTC	CASRSGTGDYEQYF
few	TRBV30	TRBJ2-5	NA	TGTGCCTGGAGCCCCGAAGAGACCCAGTACTTC	CAWSPEETQYF
few	TRBV30	TRBJ2-3	NA	TGTGCCTGGAGTGTAGGGCAGGGGCCCGGTACGCAGTATTTT	CAWSVGQGPGTQYF
NA	TRBV6-1	TRBJ1-5	NA	TGTGCCAGCAGTGAAGCAGAGAAGGGCACAGGCGCTTATAGCAATCAGCCCCAGCATTTT	CASSEAEKGTGAYSNQPQHF
NA	TRBV30	TRBJ2-7	NA	TGTGCCTGGAGACTGCAGGGAGTCTACGAGCAGTACTTC	CAWRLQGVYEQYF
NA	TRBV6-5	TRBJ2-7	TRBD1	TGTGCCAGCAGCCTCAGCGACAGGGGTCAGGGCGAGCAGTACTTC	CASSLSDRGQGEQYF
NA	TRBV7-2	TRBJ2-7	NA	TGTGCCAGCAGCCCGTCAAATGCCAGGGTTTCGGGGGAGCAGTACTTC	CASSPSNARVSGEQYF
NA	TRBV14	TRBJ2-3	NA	TGTGCCAGCAGCCCTCTCAGGCAGACTAGCACAGATACGCAGTATTTT	CASSPLRQTSTDTQYF